This TCR beta chain was captured by sequencing in a study of cytomegalovirus exposure and HLA in healthy donors. On the study more broadly: Both the approximately 130 validation repertoires and the roughly 620 first-cohort repertoires used the same platform, as reported by a later analysis. General study results and limits: The study listed approximately 170 cytomegalovirus-associated TCR beta chains. The dataset shows that most TCR sequences were rare, while some public TCRs occurred in many donors.

The CDR3 sequence is 12 residues long. Trimming took 6 bases from V and 9 from J, leaving 12 bases between them. Germline CDR1 and CDR2: MDHEN and SYDVKM. Generated by immunoSEQ multiplex PCR, the TCRdb table keeps only in-frame clones and is missing some. This table has under 250,000 clones, approximately 84% appearing once. To note about this clone: Its antigen is currently unknown.

The chain is built from TRBV28 and TRBJ1-5, with D possibly being TRBD1 (5 bases). The material sequenced was PBMCs. This sequence originates from a man between 18 and 35 years old in good health and CMV-seropositive. CDR3 DNA: TGTGCCAGCAGCAGGGCCCGGTGGCCCCAGCATTTT. It yields the protein CASSRARWPQHF.